These 9 T cell receptor beta chains originate from one sample sequenced in a study of shared clonotypes between healthy human individuals. Measured with immunoSEQ multiplex PCR; TCRdb has only the in-frame clones, and not every one. The sample yields approximately 590,000 clones, 95% to 96% seen once. In the naive CD8 group, cells lacked CD45RO and were positively selected for CCR7, so terminally differentiated effector memory CD45RA+ cells were left out. Specimen: naive CD8+ T cells sorted from blood. Every receptor here comes from a young woman in good health.

This sequence joins TRBV5-1 and TRBJ1-1; the D is unclear. Germline V CDR1 and CDR2: SGHRS, YFSETQ. This CDR3 is built from 15 residues. The ends were cut back, 0 bases at V and 0 bases at J, with 9 bases in the middle. This chain's CDR3 is CASSLAADMNTEAFF. The CDR3 bases are TGCGCCAGCAGCTTGGCGGCAGATATGAACACTGAAGCTTTCTTT.

V usage is TRBV7-9 and J usage is TRBJ2-5, with D perhaps matching TRBD2 (5 bases). The CDR3 sequence is 15 residues long. V was pared by 5 bases and J by 4 bases, with 17 bases between. The germline CDR1 and CDR2 sequences are SEHNR and FQNEAQ (reference sequence). CDR3 in amino acids: CASSLEGNEGETQYF. CDR3 nucleotides: TGTGCCAGCAGCCTTGAAGGAAACGAGGGAGAGACCCAGTACTTC.

The chain employs TRBV28 and TRBJ2-6; no clear D. The CDR3 is 15 amino acids. V dropped 6 bases and J dropped 0 bases, with 9 bases sitting between them. CDR1 and CDR2 (germline): MDHEN, SYDVKM. DNA of the CDR3: TGTGCCAGCAGGAGTACACCCTCTGGGGCCAACGTCCTGACTTTC. It codes for CASRSTPSGANVLTF.

This chain connects TRBV19 to TRBJ2-7; 11 bases map to TRBD1. Germline trimming cut 3 bases from V and 2 bases from J; bases unmatched to any gene: 3. The CDR3 has 15 residues. The germline V gene has CDR1 LNHDA and CDR2 SQIVND (reference sequence). CDR3 nucleotide sequence: TGTGCCAGTAGTATCGGACAGGGGGCAGCCTACGAGCAGTACTTC. Amino acids: CASSIGQGAAYEQYF.

This clone came up once. V usage is TRBV5-1 and J usage is TRBJ2-1; 8 nucleotides agree with TRBD2. Germline V gene data show CDR1 as SGHRS and CDR2 as YFSETQ. This CDR3 spans 17 amino acids. Trimming removed 3 bases from V and 4 bases from J; junction bases left unmatched: 12. The CDR3 loop is CASSSGRGVAGYNEQFF. CDR3 coding DNA: TGCGCCAGCAGCTCCGGGCGAGGGGTAGCGGGATACAATGAGCAGTTCTTC.

This clone was observed a few times. Other DNA variants within this sample encode the same CDR3. The V call is TRBV27, the J call TRBJ2-1, with TRBD1 as a possible D gene (6 bases). CDR3 length equals 12 residues. Trimming left V 6 bases short and J 8 bases short, with 11 bases between. CDR1 is MNHEY, CDR2 SMNVEV, per germline (reference sequence). The CDR3 loop is CASSLQGDEQFF. DNA for the CDR3: TGTGCCAGCAGCCTACAGGGCGATGAGCAGTTCTTC.

The chain joins TRBV29-1 to TRBJ2-5; 7 nucleotides line up with TRBD2. Gene TRBJ2-7 matches the end of the DNA better, so the J call may be wrong. Looked up from germline, CDR1 is SQVTM and CDR2 is ANQGSEA. The CDR3 consists of 13 residues. The CDR3 protein is CSVGGGLVAEQYF. CDR3 bases: TGCAGCGTTGGCGGCGGACTAGTAGCCGAGCAGTACTTC.

J is TRBJ2-7 and V is TRBV27; TRBD1 agrees at 7 bases. V trimming: 10 bases; J trimming: 5 bases; junction bases outside the gene matches: 8. Germline CDR1 MNHEY, CDR2 SMNVEV (reference sequence). The CDR3 loop spans 12 amino acids. DNA of the CDR3: TGTGCCACCACGACAGGGTCCCACGAGCAGTACTTC. Translated: CATTTGSHEQYF.

The CDR3 spells CATGGETEAFF. The CDR3 coding sequence is TGTGCCACAGGGGGGGAAACTGAAGCTTTCTTT. The chain combines TRBV19 with TRBJ1-1, with 7 bases identical to TRBD1. The junction had 4 bases not matched to a gene; V was cut back by 10 bases and J by 5 bases. CDR3 size: 11 residues. Germline values: CDR1 LNHDA, CDR2 SQIVND (reference sequence).